Detailed here is one T cell receptor (beta chain). The record originates from a study of blood T cell repertoires in COVID-19. Study-level information: Donors in the United States, Italy and Spain gave samples during acute or convalescent COVID-19.

As originally analysed: Reference gene primer amplification gave estimated nucleated cell counts. Profiling relied on immunoSEQ multiplex PCR, and the TCRdb table lists in-frame clones only, not all of them. The DNA gave D and trimming, while V, J and clone size come from that table. The sample consists of tens of thousands of clones, more than 75% of them appearing once. With 3 bases clipped from V and 0 bases from J, the junction kept 5 bases outside the gene matches. The CDR3 has 15 amino acids. The germline gives CDR1 SGHTA, CDR2 FQGNSA. V gene TRBV7-2 combines with J gene TRBJ2-7; TRBD1 agrees at 7 bases. The sequenced sample was peripheral blood. The TCR comes from a human donor in a cohort sampled during active COVID-19. The CDR3 DNA sequence: TGTGCCAGCAGCTTCCGGGACAGTTCCTCCTACGAGCAGTACTTC. Amino acid sequence: CASSFRDSSSYEQYF.